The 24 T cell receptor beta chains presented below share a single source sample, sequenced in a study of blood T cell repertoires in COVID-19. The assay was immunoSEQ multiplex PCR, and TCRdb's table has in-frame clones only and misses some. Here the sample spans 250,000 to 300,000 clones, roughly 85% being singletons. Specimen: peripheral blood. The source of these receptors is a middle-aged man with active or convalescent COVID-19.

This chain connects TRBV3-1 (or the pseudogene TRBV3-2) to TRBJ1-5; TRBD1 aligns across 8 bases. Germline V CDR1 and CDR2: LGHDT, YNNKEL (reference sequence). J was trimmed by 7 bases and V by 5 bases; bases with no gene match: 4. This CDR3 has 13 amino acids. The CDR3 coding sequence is TGTGCCAGCAGCACAGGGGGTGCGCAGCCCCAGCATTTT. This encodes CASSTGGAQPQHF.

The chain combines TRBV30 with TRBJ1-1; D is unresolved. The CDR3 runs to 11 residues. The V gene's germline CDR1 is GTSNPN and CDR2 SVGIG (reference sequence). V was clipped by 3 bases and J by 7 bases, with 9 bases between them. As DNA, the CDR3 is TGTGCCTGGAGAAGGGAGGGTGAAGCTTTCTTT. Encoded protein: CAWRREGEAFF.

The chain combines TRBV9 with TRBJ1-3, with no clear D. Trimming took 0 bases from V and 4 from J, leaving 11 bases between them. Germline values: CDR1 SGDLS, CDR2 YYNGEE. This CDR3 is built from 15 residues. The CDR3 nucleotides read TGTGCCAGCAGCGTAGATTCGGTTCCCGGAAACACCATATATTTT. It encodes CASSVDSVPGNTIYF.

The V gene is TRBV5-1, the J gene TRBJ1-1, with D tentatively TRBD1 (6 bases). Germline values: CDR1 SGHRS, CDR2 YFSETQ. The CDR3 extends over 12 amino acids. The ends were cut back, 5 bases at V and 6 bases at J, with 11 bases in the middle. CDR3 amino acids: CASSQQGAEAFF. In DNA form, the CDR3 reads TGCGCCAGCAGTCAACAGGGCGCTGAAGCTTTCTTT.

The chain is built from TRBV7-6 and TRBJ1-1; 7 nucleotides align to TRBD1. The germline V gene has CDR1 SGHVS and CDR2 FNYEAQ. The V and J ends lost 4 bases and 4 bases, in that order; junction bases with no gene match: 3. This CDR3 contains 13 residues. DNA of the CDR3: TGTGCCAGCAGCTCAGGACAGGCCACTGAAGCTTTCTTT. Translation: CASSSGQATEAFF.

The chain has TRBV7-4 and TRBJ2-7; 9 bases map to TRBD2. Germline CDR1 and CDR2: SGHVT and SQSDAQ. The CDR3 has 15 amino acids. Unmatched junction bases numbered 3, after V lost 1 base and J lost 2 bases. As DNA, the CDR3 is TGTGCCAGCAGCTTAGGCGGGAGGGCCCCCTACGAGCAGTACTTC. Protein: CASSLGGRAPYEQYF.

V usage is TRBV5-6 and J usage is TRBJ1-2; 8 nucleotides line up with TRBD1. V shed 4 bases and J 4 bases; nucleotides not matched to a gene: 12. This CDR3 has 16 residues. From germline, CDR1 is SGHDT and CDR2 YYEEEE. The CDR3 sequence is CASSKDTGQEPYGYTF. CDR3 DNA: TGTGCCAGCAGCAAAGATACGGGACAGGAACCCTATGGCTACACCTTC.

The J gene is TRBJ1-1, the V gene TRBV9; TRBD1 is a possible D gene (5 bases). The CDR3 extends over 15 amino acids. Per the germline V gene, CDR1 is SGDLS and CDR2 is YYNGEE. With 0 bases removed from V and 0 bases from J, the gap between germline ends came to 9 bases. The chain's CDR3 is CASSVGGALNTEAFF. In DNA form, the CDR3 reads TGTGCCAGCAGCGTAGGTGGGGCTTTGAACACTGAAGCTTTCTTT.

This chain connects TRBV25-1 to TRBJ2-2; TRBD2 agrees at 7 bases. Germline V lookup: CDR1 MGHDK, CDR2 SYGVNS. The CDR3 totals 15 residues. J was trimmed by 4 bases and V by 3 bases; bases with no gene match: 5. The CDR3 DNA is TGTGCCAGCAGTGACAAAACGGGGGGCACCGGGGAGCTGTTTTTT. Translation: CASSDKTGGTGELFF. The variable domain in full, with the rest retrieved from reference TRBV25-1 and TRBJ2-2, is EADIYQTPRYLVIGTGKKITLECSQTMGHDKMYWYQQDPGMELHLIHYSYGVNSTEKGDLSSESTVSRIRTEHFPLTLESARPSHTSQYLCASSDKTGGTGELFFGEGSRLTVL.

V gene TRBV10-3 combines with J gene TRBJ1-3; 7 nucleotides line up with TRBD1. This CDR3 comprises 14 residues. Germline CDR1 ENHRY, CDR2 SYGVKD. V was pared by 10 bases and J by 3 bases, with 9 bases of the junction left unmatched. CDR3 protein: CATSMTGSGNTIYF. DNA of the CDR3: TGTGCCACCTCCATGACAGGGAGTGGAAACACCATATATTTT.

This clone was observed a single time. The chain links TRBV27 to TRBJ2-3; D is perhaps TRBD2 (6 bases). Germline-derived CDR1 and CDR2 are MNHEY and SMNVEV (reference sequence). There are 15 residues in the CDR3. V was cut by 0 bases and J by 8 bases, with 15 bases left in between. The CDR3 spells CASSLSMEGRGTQYF. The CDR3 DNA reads TGTGCCAGCAGTTTATCGATGGAGGGTAGGGGTACGCAGTATTTT.

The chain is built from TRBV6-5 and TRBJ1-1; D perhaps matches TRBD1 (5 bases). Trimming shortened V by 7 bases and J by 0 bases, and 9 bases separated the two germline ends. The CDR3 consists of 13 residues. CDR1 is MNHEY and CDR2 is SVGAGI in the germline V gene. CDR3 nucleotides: TGTGCCAGCACAGACAGTATGAACACTGAAGCTTTCTTT. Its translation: CASTDSMNTEAFF.

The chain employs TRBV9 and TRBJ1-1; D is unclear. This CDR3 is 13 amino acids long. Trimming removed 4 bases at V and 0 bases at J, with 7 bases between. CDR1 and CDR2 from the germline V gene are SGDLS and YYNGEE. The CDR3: CASSPTLNTEAFF. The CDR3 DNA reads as TGTGCCAGCAGCCCGACATTGAACACTGAAGCTTTCTTT. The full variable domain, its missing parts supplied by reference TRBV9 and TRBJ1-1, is DSGVTQTPKHLITATGQRVTLRCSPRSGDLSVYWYQQSLDQGLQFLIQYYNGEERAKGNILERFSAQQFPDLHSELNLSSLELGDSALYFCASSPTLNTEAFFGQGTRLTVV.

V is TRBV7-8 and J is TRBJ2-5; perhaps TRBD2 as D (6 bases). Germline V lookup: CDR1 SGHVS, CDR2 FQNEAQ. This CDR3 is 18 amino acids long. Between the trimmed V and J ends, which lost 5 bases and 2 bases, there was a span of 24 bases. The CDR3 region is CASSPTIWTSSVQETQYF. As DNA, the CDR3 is TGTGCCAGCAGCCCAACCATCTGGACCTCTAGCGTACAAGAGACCCAGTACTTC.

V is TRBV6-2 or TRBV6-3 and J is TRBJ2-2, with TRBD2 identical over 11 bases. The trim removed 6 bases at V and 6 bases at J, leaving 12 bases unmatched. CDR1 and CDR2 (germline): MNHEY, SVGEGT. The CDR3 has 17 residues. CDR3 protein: CASSVAGGLAGPGELFF. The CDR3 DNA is TGTGCCAGCAGCGTGGCTGGAGGACTAGCGGGCCCCGGGGAGCTGTTTTTT.

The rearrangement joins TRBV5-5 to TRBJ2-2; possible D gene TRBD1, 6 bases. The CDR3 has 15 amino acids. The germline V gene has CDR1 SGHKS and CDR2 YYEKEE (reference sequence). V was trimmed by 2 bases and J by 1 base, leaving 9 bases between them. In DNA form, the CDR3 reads TGTGCCAGCAGCTTTCGAGGGGGGAACACCGGGGAGCTGTTTTTT. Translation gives CASSFRGGNTGELFF. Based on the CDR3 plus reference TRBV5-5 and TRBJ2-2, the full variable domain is DAGVTQSPTHLIKTRGQQVTLRCSPISGHKSVSWYQQVLGQGPQFIFQYYEKEERGRGNFPDRFSARQFPNYSSELNVNALLLGDSALYLCASSFRGGNTGELFFGEGSRLTVL.

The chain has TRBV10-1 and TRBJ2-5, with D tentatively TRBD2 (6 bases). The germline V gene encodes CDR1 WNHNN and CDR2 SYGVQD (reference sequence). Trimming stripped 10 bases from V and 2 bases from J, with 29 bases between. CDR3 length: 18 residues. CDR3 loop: CATEDVGRGELGQETQYF. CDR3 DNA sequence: TGCGCCACCGAGGACGTCGGGAGAGGAGAGTTGGGACAAGAGACCCAGTACTTC.

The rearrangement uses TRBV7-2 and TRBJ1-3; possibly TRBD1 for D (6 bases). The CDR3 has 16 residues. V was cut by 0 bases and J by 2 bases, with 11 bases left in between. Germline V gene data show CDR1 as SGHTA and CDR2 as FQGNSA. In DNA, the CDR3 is TGTGCCAGCAGCTTAGCGCGGGGGGCAACTGGAAACACCATATATTTT. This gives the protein CASSLARGATGNTIYF.

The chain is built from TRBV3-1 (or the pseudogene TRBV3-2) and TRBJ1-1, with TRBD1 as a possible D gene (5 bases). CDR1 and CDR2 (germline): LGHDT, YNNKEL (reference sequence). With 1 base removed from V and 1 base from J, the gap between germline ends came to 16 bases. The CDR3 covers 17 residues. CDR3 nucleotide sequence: TGTGCCAGCAGCCAAGGCCGACCCGGGGGTAAGAACACTGAAGCTTTCTTT. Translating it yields CASSQGRPGGKNTEAFF.

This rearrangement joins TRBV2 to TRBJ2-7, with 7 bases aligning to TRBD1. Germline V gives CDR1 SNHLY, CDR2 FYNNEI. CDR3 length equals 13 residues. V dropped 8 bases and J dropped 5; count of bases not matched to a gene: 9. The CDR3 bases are TGTGCCAGCGGGTACAGGGGTAGCGACGAGCAGTACTTC. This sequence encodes CASGYRGSDEQYF.

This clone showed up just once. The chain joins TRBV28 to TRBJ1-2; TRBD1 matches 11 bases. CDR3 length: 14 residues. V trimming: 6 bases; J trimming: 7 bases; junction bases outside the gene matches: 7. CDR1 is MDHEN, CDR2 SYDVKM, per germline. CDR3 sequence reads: CASRLGQGVGGYTF. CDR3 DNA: TGTGCCAGCAGGTTGGGACAGGGGGTGGGTGGCTACACCTTC.

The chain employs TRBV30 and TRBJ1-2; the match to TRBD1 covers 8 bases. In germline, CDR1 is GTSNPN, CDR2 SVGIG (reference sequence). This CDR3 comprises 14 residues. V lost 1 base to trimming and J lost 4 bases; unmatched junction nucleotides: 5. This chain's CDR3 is CAWSGGTGLYGYTF. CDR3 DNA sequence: TGTGCCTGGAGTGGAGGGACAGGTCTCTATGGCTACACCTTC.

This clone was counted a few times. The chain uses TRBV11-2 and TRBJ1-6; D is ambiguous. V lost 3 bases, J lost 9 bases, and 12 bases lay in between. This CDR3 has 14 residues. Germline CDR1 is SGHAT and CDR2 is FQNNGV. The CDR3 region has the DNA TGTGCCAGCAGCTTCACTAATTCGGGTTCACCCCTCCACTTT. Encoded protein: CASSFTNSGSPLHF.

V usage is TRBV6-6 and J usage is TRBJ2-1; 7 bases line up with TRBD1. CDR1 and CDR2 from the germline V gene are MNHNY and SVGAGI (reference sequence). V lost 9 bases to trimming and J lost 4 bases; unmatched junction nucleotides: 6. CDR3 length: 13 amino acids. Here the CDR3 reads CASTGQSYNEQFF. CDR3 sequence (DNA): TGTGCCAGTACGGGACAGTCTTACAATGAGCAGTTCTTC.